Shown below are 8 T cell receptor beta chains from a single sample sequenced in a study of PD-L1 blockade in urothelial cancer. Method: immunoSEQ multiplex PCR; TCRdb's copy keeps in-frame clones and lacks some. Counted here are approximately 100,000 clones, about 90% occurring once; the ten biggest clones make up 0.85% to 1%. The specimen was PBMCs, collected around atezolizumab (anti-PD-L1) treatment. Receptors originate from a woman of 80 years or more with urothelial cancer.

This chain's CDR3 is CASSDGPGTEAFF. The CDR3 DNA follows: TGTGCCAGCAGTGACGGCCCGGGAACTGAAGCTTTCTTT. This chain links TRBV6-1 with TRBJ1-1; D is unclear. The germline CDR1 and CDR2 sequences are MNHNS and SASEGT. The CDR3 is 13 amino acids. V lost 3 bases and J 5 bases, leaving 10 bases between the germline ends.

The genes are TRBV7-3 and TRBJ1-1, with D uncertain. Germline loops: CDR1 SGHTA, CDR2 FQGTGA. The germline V and J ends were trimmed by 1 base and 3 bases, with 18 bases remaining between them. The CDR3 sequence is 17 residues long. CDR3 sequence: CASSLRGPHNRDTEAFF. DNA of the CDR3: TGTGCCAGCAGCTTAAGAGGCCCTCATAATCGGGACACTGAAGCTTTCTTT.

The V call is TRBV7-3, the J call TRBJ2-2; perhaps TRBD2 as D (6 bases). This CDR3 is built from 16 residues. CDR1 is SGHTA, CDR2 FQGTGA, per germline. V was pared by 5 bases and J by 4 bases, with 17 bases between. CDR3 residues: CASSPNGAGFTGELFF. CDR3 in DNA: TGTGCCAGCAGCCCCAATGGGGCGGGGTTCACCGGGGAGCTGTTTTTT.

V is TRBV5-1 and J is TRBJ2-3; 9 positions match TRBD1. J lost 4 bases, V lost 2 bases, and 8 bases had no gene match. CDR1 SGHRS and CDR2 YFSETQ come from the germline V gene. This CDR3 contains 16 residues. The CDR3 DNA reads TGCGCCAGCAGCTTACTCACAGGGGGCTCGGCAGATACGCAGTATTTT. The encoded protein is CASSLLTGGSADTQYF.

This chain joins TRBV9 and TRBJ2-1; 7 bases are a match to TRBD2. This CDR3 region has 13 residues. V lost 0 bases, J lost 13 bases, and 7 bases stayed unmatched. The germline V gene encodes CDR1 SGDLS and CDR2 YYNGEE. CDR3 residues: CASSVGSGGDQFF. The CDR3 DNA reads TGTGCCAGCAGCGTAGGATCTGGGGGGGACCAGTTCTTC.

The rearrangement links TRBV30 to TRBJ2-5, with 7 bases that match TRBD1. V lost 3 bases and J lost 7; bases outside the gene matches: 8. This CDR3 has 13 amino acids. Germline V CDR1 and CDR2: GTSNPN, SVGIG (reference sequence). CDR3 coding DNA: TGTGCCTGGAGCGACAGGGTATTAGGGACCCAGTACTTC. Translation: CAWSDRVLGTQYF.

V gene TRBV29-1 combines with J gene TRBJ2-7, with 9 bases that match TRBD1. The germline gives CDR1 SQVTM, CDR2 ANQGSEA. The CDR3 has 16 residues. V dropped 1 base and J dropped 0; count of bases not matched to a gene: 7. The DNA of the CDR3 is TGCAGCGTTGAAGGATCGGGACAGGGTGGCTCCTACGAGCAGTACTTC. Its protein product is CSVEGSGQGGSYEQYF.

The chain joins TRBV5-4 to TRBJ1-5; D gene unclear. CDR3 length equals 15 residues. CDR1 is SGHNT and CDR2 is YYREEE in the germline V gene (reference sequence). The V gene lost 4 bases and the J gene lost 4 bases, with 15 bases spanning the gap. The CDR3 sequence: CASSRAPEGNQPQHF. In DNA, the CDR3 is TGTGCCAGCAGCCGCGCCCCGGAGGGAAATCAGCCCCAGCATTTT.